The entry below gives a single T cell receptor (beta chain) sequence along with its context. The sample has other DNA sequences that encode this CDR3 too. This specimen belongs to a study of cytotoxic CD8 clonotypes in ibrutinib-treated CLL. The table came from immunoSEQ multiplex PCR; TCRdb's copy has only in-frame clones and leaves some out. The sample lists about 160,000 clones, approximately 80% seen once, with less than 6% in the top ten. The V gene's germline CDR1 is SEHNR and CDR2 FQNEAQ (reference sequence). CDR3 length equals 11 residues. The V end lost 2 bases, the J end lost 5 bases, and 0 bases lay between the germline ends.

The chain employs TRBV7-9 and TRBJ1-4; no clear D gene. Sequenced here: PBMCs, sampled after 24 months of ibrutinib treatment. This clonotype originated in a human donor with chronic lymphocytic leukemia. The CDR3 sequence is CASSLNEKLFF. In DNA, the CDR3 is TGTGCCAGCAGCTTAAATGAAAAACTGTTTTTT. Drawing the rest from reference TRBV7-9 and TRBJ1-4, the complete variable domain is DTGVSQNPRHKITKRGQNVTFRCDPISEHNRLYWYRQTLGQGPEFLTYFQNEAQLEKSRLLSDRFSAERPKGSFSTLEIQRTEQGDSAMYLCASSLNEKLFFGSGTQLSVL.